This T cell receptor (beta chain) was sequenced during a study of post-analysis software for immune sequencing data. Study-level findings and limits: Patients carried four or five TRBV segments more frequently than controls did, and TRBV5-6, TRBV5-1 and TRBV20-1 were among them.

Remarks on this clonotype: Its antigen remains unknown.

The CDR3 has 17 amino acids. The germline V and J ends were trimmed by 0 bases and 1 base, with 15 bases remaining between them. Germline-derived CDR1 and CDR2 are MNHEY and SVGAGI. The TCR beta cDNA libraries carried unique molecular identifiers. MiXCR was run by TCRdb on the PCR reads, yielding one entry per CDR3 protein. The table includes about 430,000 distinct CDR3 sequences, approximately 38% detected once. The rearrangement uses TRBV6-5 and TRBJ1-2, with TRBD1 as a possible D gene (5 bases). The specimen sequenced was blood. The receptor was isolated from a girl between 2 and 10 years old with multiple sclerosis. Here the CDR3 DNA reads TGTGCCAGCAGTTACTCAGGCTCAGGGTGGAATAACTATGGCTACACCTTC. Translation gives CASSYSGSGWNNYGYTF.